The 28 T cell receptor beta chains below all came from one sample that was sequenced in a study of cytomegalovirus exposure and HLA in healthy donors. Clones were read by immunoSEQ multiplex PCR, and TCRdb kept only the in-frame ones, dropping some. Found here are about 120,000 clones, roughly nine tenths of them singletons; the top ten hold about 2%. Sample: PBMCs. Receptor source: a woman aged 18-29 years in good health and CMV-seronegative.

This sequence joins TRBV10-2 and TRBJ2-7; 9 bases are a match to TRBD1. Germline-derived CDR1 and CDR2 are WSHSY and SAAADI. The CDR3 is made up of 14 amino acids. Trimming took 4 bases from V and 2 from J; bases not matched to a gene: 3. The CDR3 protein is CASSGRQGAYEQYF. CDR3 bases: TGCGCCAGCAGTGGGCGACAGGGGGCCTACGAGCAGTACTTC.

The chain recombines TRBV7-2 with TRBJ2-3; maybe TRBD2 (6 bases). CDR3 length: 14 residues. The germline V gene encodes CDR1 SGHTA and CDR2 FQGNSA. V gave up 8 bases and J gave up 4 bases, with 16 bases separating them. The CDR3 nucleotides read TGTGCCAGCGCGATCCGTCCTAGCGCAGATACGCAGTATTTT. It yields the protein CASAIRPSADTQYF.

The J gene is TRBJ2-3, the V gene TRBV27; the D gene is possibly TRBD2 (6 bases). This CDR3 is 14 amino acids long. Germline V gene lookup returns CDR1 MNHEY and CDR2 SMNVEV (reference sequence). V lost 1 base and J 6 bases, leaving 11 bases between the germline ends. CDR3 amino acids: CASSLYGGLDTQYF. The DNA of the CDR3 is TGTGCCAGCAGTTTATACGGGGGTTTGGATACGCAGTATTTT.

This clone is a singleton in its sample. The gene calls are TRBV28 and TRBJ2-1; possibly TRBD2 for D (7 bases). CDR3 length equals 15 residues. V dropped 3 bases and J dropped 9 bases, with 18 bases sitting between them. CDR1 is MDHEN and CDR2 is SYDVKM in the germline V gene. The CDR3 region has the DNA TGTGCCAGCAGTTTCGGGGGGCAGGGCAACCGTGAGCAGTTCTTC. This encodes CASSFGGQGNREQFF.

CDR3 amino acids: CASSLEGYEQYF. In DNA, the CDR3 is TGTGCCAGCAGTTTGGAGGGGTACGAGCAGTACTTC. The genes are TRBV28 and TRBJ2-7, with D possibly matching TRBD2 (6 bases). Trimming removed 3 bases at V and 4 bases at J, with 7 bases between. CDR1 MDHEN and CDR2 SYDVKM come from the germline V gene. The length of the CDR3 is 12 residues.

V usage is TRBV19 and J usage is TRBJ2-3, with 7 bases aligning to TRBD2. The CDR3 loop spans 14 amino acids. J gave up 2 bases and V 4 bases, and 3 bases lay outside the gene matches. The germline gives CDR1 LNHDA, CDR2 SQIVND (reference sequence). The CDR3 reads CASSKAGNTDTQYF. The CDR3 DNA follows: TGTGCCAGTAGTAAAGCGGGAAACACAGATACGCAGTATTTT.

This chain connects TRBV6-6 to TRBJ2-7; D is uncertain. The germline gives CDR1 MNHNY, CDR2 SVGAGI (reference sequence). V was shortened by 4 bases and J by 4 bases, with 5 bases between the two germline ends. The CDR3 is 11 amino acids. CDR3 loop: CASSFQYEQYF. The CDR3 DNA sequence: TGTGCCAGCAGTTTCCAGTACGAGCAGTACTTC.

The CDR3 DNA sequence: TGTGCCAGCAGTGCCCACAGGGCTCGGGCCAACTATGGCTACACCTTC. This codes for CASSAHRARANYGYTF. The J gene is TRBJ1-2, the V gene TRBV2, with a tentative D call TRBD1 (6 bases). Germline CDR1 SNHLY, CDR2 FYNNEI. This CDR3 is built from 16 residues. Trimming stripped 4 bases from V and 2 bases from J, with 17 bases between.

The rearrangement links TRBV5-5 to TRBJ2-1, with D tentatively TRBD1 (6 bases). CDR3 length: 13 amino acids. Germline V gives CDR1 SGHKS, CDR2 YYEKEE (reference sequence). The V and J ends lost 4 bases and 4 bases respectively, with 9 bases between them. Here the CDR3 DNA reads TGTGCCAGCAGCCCGGGACAATACAATGAGCAGTTCTTC. Translating it yields CASSPGQYNEQFF.

J is TRBJ2-7 and V is TRBV11-2, with D maybe TRBD1 (6 bases). V lost 6 bases, J lost 4 bases, and 19 bases lay in between. From germline, CDR1 is SGHAT and CDR2 FQNNGV. This CDR3 is 15 amino acids long. The CDR3 DNA reads as TGTGCCAGCAGGTCCACAGGGTTGACGCTGTACGAGCAGTACTTC. Amino acid sequence: CASRSTGLTLYEQYF.

This clone was seen a single time. The CDR3 loop is CASSSRGGTEAFF. DNA for the CDR3: TGTGCCAGTAGTAGTAGGGGGGGGACTGAAGCTTTCTTT. J is TRBJ1-1 and V is TRBV19; possibly TRBD1 for D (6 bases). Germline V gives CDR1 LNHDA, CDR2 SQIVND (reference sequence). Trimming removed 4 bases from V and 5 bases from J, with 11 bases in between. This CDR3 spans 13 amino acids.

This clone was seen a handful of times. The V gene is TRBV5-1, the J gene TRBJ1-5; TRBD1 matches 9 bases. This CDR3 is 14 amino acids long. Per the germline V gene, CDR1 is SGHRS and CDR2 is YFSETQ. Trimming at V came to 3 bases and at J to 5 bases, leaving 3 bases not matched to a gene. The CDR3 nucleotides are TGCGCCAGCAGCTCGGGACAGGGCGATCAGCCCCAGCATTTT. It yields the protein CASSSGQGDQPQHF.

This chain connects TRBV29-1 to TRBJ1-2, with 7 bases matching TRBD1. Losses at the gene ends were 3 bases for V and 4 bases for J; bases not matched to a gene: 5. CDR1 is SQVTM, CDR2 ANQGSEA, per germline. This CDR3 spans 13 amino acids. The CDR3 here is CSVETGQSYGYTF. CDR3 coding DNA: TGCAGCGTTGAGACAGGGCAATCCTATGGCTACACCTTC.

The rearrangement links TRBV19 to TRBJ1-2; 7 bases match TRBD1. Germline CDR1 LNHDA, CDR2 SQIVND (reference sequence). The V and J ends lost 3 bases and 0 bases, in that order; junction bases with no gene match: 7. This CDR3 has 16 amino acids. In DNA form, the CDR3 reads TGTGCCAGTAGTATCCCCAGGGGGAGTTCTAACTATGGCTACACCTTC. This encodes CASSIPRGSSNYGYTF.

V usage is TRBV6-5 and J usage is TRBJ2-7, with 9 bases that match TRBD1. V trimming: 2 bases; J trimming: 6 bases; junction bases outside the gene matches: 5. From germline, CDR1 is MNHEY and CDR2 SVGAGI. The CDR3 spans 14 residues. The CDR3 DNA sequence: TGTGCCAGCAGTTACGGACAGGGGTCCCTCGAGCAGTACTTC. It specifies CASSYGQGSLEQYF.

The chain employs TRBV7-9 and TRBJ2-7; 8 nucleotides align to TRBD1. The J segment lost 3 bases and the V segment lost 4 bases, leaving 5 bases of the junction unmatched. Germline loops: CDR1 SEHNR, CDR2 FQNEAQ (reference sequence). There are 14 residues in the CDR3. CDR3 sequence (DNA): TGTGCCAGCAGCTCCGGGACAGGTCTCTACGAGCAGTACTTC. This encodes CASSSGTGLYEQYF.

The V gene is TRBV30, the J gene TRBJ1-5; D is unresolved. There are 14 residues in the CDR3. Trimming took off 2 bases at V and 0 bases at J, with 8 bases between the two ends. Germline V lookup: CDR1 GTSNPN, CDR2 SVGIG (reference sequence). The CDR3 DNA sequence: TGTGCCTGGAGTACGGGATATAGCAATCAGCCCCAGCATTTT. Its translation: CAWSTGYSNQPQHF.

This sequence joins TRBV29-1 and TRBJ2-3; D is unresolved. In germline, CDR1 is SQVTM, CDR2 ANQGSEA. The CDR3 runs 13 residues. V lost 0 bases and J lost 7, with 11 bases in between. For the CDR3, the DNA is TGCAGCGTTGAAGATCTTAGTCCGAATACGCAGTATTTT. Protein sequence: CSVEDLSPNTQYF.

A few counts support this clone. The same CDR3 can be traced to other DNA sequences in this sample. The chain has TRBV5-4 and TRBJ2-3, with no clear D. Trimming took off 2 bases at V and 3 bases at J, with 4 bases between the two ends. CDR1 and CDR2 from the germline V gene are SGHNT and YYREEE (reference sequence). The CDR3 contains 12 residues. CDR3 nucleotide sequence: TGTGCCAGCAGCTTATCAACAGATACGCAGTATTTT. Translating it yields CASSLSTDTQYF.

This chain uses TRBV18 with TRBJ2-3; a possible D gene is TRBD2 (5 bases). V was pared by 3 bases and J by 5 bases, with 9 bases between. Germline values: CDR1 KGHSH, CDR2 LQKENI. CDR3 length: 13 amino acids. In DNA form, the CDR3 reads TGTGCCAGCTCACCCAGCCGGGGAGATACGCAGTATTTT. Residues: CASSPSRGDTQYF.

The chain couples TRBV5-1 to TRBJ2-5; 14 bases match TRBD2. After removal of 1 base from V and 4 bases from J, the junction contained 9 bases not matched to a gene. The CDR3 is made up of 18 amino acids. Per the germline V gene, CDR1 is SGHRS and CDR2 is YFSETQ. CDR3 amino acids: CASSLTTSGRAGRETQYF. The CDR3 bases are TGCGCCAGCAGCTTGACGACTAGCGGGAGGGCCGGGCGAGAGACCCAGTACTTC.

In its sample, this clone was seen once. This chain connects TRBV4-1 to TRBJ2-1; 11 bases align to TRBD2. Germline loops: CDR1 MGHRA, CDR2 YSYEKL. The CDR3 contains 17 residues. V gave up 2 bases and J gave up 3 bases; unmatched junction bases: 6. The CDR3 region has the DNA TGCGCCAGCAGCCAAACCCTAGCGGGAGGTATCTACAATGAGCAGTTCTTC. It specifies CASSQTLAGGIYNEQFF.

This sequence joins TRBV5-6 and TRBJ2-5, with D possibly being TRBD2 (6 bases). V shed 5 bases and J shed 5 bases, with 19 bases lying between them. The germline V gene encodes CDR1 SGHDT and CDR2 YYEEEE. The CDR3 contains 15 residues. In DNA form, the CDR3 reads TGTGCCAGCAGTGTGGGGGACTCGAGGGTGGAGACCCAGTACTTC. Encoded protein: CASSVGDSRVETQYF.

The V gene is TRBV7-9, the J gene TRBJ2-3; TRBD1 aligns across 7 bases. The V segment lost 2 bases and the J segment 2 bases; nucleotides outside the gene matches: 7. Germline-derived CDR1 and CDR2 are SEHNR and FQNEAQ (reference sequence). The CDR3 runs 16 residues. The CDR3 loop is CASSLSSGTDTDTQYF. As DNA, the CDR3 is TGTGCCAGCAGCTTATCATCCGGGACAGACACAGATACGCAGTATTTT. The full variable domain, in which reference TRBV7-9 and TRBJ2-3 provide the parts outside the CDR3, is DTGVSQNPRHKITKRGQNVTFRCDPISEHNRLYWYRQTLGQGPEFLTYFQNEAQLEKSRLLSDRFSAERPKGSFSTLEIQRTEQGDSAMYLCASSLSSGTDTDTQYFGPGTRLTVL.

The gene calls are TRBV30 and TRBJ1-2; D perhaps matches TRBD1 (6 bases). V dropped 1 base and J dropped 4 bases, with 10 bases sitting between them. The length of the CDR3 is 13 residues. The V gene's germline CDR1 is GTSNPN and CDR2 SVGIG (reference sequence). DNA for the CDR3: TGTGCCTGGAGTGGCCAGGGGATCTATGGCTACACCTTC. Amino acid sequence: CAWSGQGIYGYTF.

The genes are TRBV18 and TRBJ2-3; no clear D gene. V dropped 5 bases and J dropped 4 bases, with 7 bases sitting between them. This CDR3 comprises 12 residues. Germline CDR1 KGHSH, CDR2 LQKENI. CDR3 loop: CASSTVPDTQYF. The DNA for the CDR3 is TGTGCCAGCTCAACGGTTCCAGATACGCAGTATTTT.

This clone was seen a few times. Other DNA sequences in the sample encode the same CDR3. The rearrangement uses TRBV4-1 and TRBJ2-7, with 8 bases lining up with TRBD2. V lost 2 bases, J lost 1 base, and 4 bases stayed unmatched. Germline V gene lookup returns CDR1 MGHRA and CDR2 YSYEKL. This CDR3 has 15 amino acids. CDR3 coding DNA: TGCGCCAGCAGCCAACCTACTAGCGGATCCTACGAGCAGTACTTC. Encoded protein: CASSQPTSGSYEQYF.

This sequence joins TRBV6-1 and TRBJ1-5; no firm D call. The CDR3 covers 13 residues. CDR1 MNHNS and CDR2 SASEGT come from the germline V gene. V lost 4 bases and J 7 bases, leaving 11 bases between the germline ends. In DNA form, the CDR3 reads TGTGCCAGCAGTGTTGGCGGAGGCCAGCCCCAGCATTTT. Translating it yields CASSVGGGQPQHF.